The T cell receptor (beta chain) under discussion was sequenced for a study of T cell responses to AZD1222 COVID-19 vaccine. Study-level findings and limits: Spike-specific TCR breadth and depth went up after people got two AZD1222 doses. Across the whole spike, CD4 TCRs peaked at regions 160-218 and 743-854. Baseline serostatus was positive in only a handful of AZD1222 recipients. Sampling captured repertoires only after the peak T cell response.

Looked up from germline, CDR1 is SGHTA and CDR2 is FQGNSA. This CDR3 has 13 amino acids. The germline V and J ends were trimmed by 5 bases and 14 bases, with 21 bases remaining between them. This clone was detected once. Its antigen is not identified. Only in-frame clones appear in the TCRdb table, and some are missing; sequencing was by immunoSEQ multiplex PCR. Altogether tens of thousands of clones are present, approximately 80% being singletons, with the ten largest covering 21%. The origin of this receptor is an adult in good health. This chain joins TRBV7-2 and TRBJ2-5; D may be TRBD1 (6 bases). Here the sequenced sample was peripheral blood, taken on day 0 of AZD1222 vaccination. CDR3 bases: TGTGCCAGCAGCCCGGACACCGACAGGACCCCATACTTC. Its translation: CASSPDTDRTPYF.